This entry lists 27 T cell receptor beta chains sequenced from one sample in a study of metastatic and nonmetastatic thyroid tumors. TCRdb reanalyzed the PCR reads with MiXCR. The data hold 20,000 to 25,000 clones, with roughly 22% observed a single time. Every patient was untreated before thyroid surgery. Sequenced input: tumor tissue. The receptors shown here come from a female donor with papillary thyroid cancer or a benign thyroid nodule (not recorded which). Some clones in this sample may be carry-over from other donors' samples.

V is TRBV30 and J is TRBJ2-7; the D is unclear. CDR1 and CDR2 (germline): GTSNPN, SVGIG (reference sequence). There are 14 residues in the CDR3. Trimming removed 0 bases from V and 3 bases from J, with 12 bases in between. CDR3 sequence (DNA): TGTGCCTGGAGTGTAGGCTCCAGTGGCTACGAGCAGTACTTC. This gives the protein CAWSVGSSGYEQYF. The full variable domain, in which reference TRBV30 and TRBJ2-7 provide the parts outside the CDR3, is SQTIHQWPATLVQPVGSPLSLECTVEGTSNPNLYWYRQAAGRGLQLLFYSVGIGQISSEVPQNLSASRPQDRQFILSSKKLLLSDSGFYLCAWSVGSSGYEQYFGPGTRLTVT.

This clone appeared many times. V usage is TRBV19 and J usage is TRBJ2-1, with 10 nucleotides matching TRBD2. The CDR3 sequence is 15 residues long. J lost 9 bases, V lost 1 base, and 6 bases had no gene match. The germline gives CDR1 LNHDA, CDR2 SQIVND (reference sequence). CDR3 nucleotide sequence: TGTGCCAGTAGTATAGCGAGCGGGAGGGATGGTGAGCAGTTCTTC. It is translated as CASSIASGRDGEQFF. The full variable domain, completed using reference TRBV19 and TRBJ2-1, is DGGITQSPKYLFRKEGQNVTLSCEQNLNHDAMYWYRQDPGQGLRLIYYSQIVNDFQKGDIAEGYSVSREKKESFPLTVTSAQKNPTAFYLCASSIASGRDGEQFFGPGTRLTVL.

The V gene is TRBV20-1, the J gene TRBJ1-1; D not certain. The germline V gene encodes CDR1 DFQATT and CDR2 SNEGSKA (reference sequence). Trimming stripped 7 bases from V and 5 bases from J, with 11 bases between. The CDR3 sequence is 11 residues long. The CDR3 sequence: CSVENRTEAFF. The CDR3, as DNA: TGCAGTGTCGAGAACCGGACTGAAGCTTTCTTT.

This clone has ten or more counts. V usage is TRBV2 and J usage is TRBJ2-3, with TRBD2 matching 14 bases. The CDR3 is 15 amino acids. The J segment lost 4 bases and the V segment lost 6 bases, leaving 3 bases of the junction unmatched. Germline lookup yields CDR1 SNHLY and CDR2 FYNNEI. CDR3 nucleotides: TGTGCCAGCAGGGGGACTAGCGGGAGAGCAGATACGCAGTATTTT. It is translated as CASRGTSGRADTQYF.

This clone was recorded many times. The V call is TRBV7-6, the J call TRBJ2-3; no clear D. This CDR3 comprises 12 residues. Trimming removed 2 bases at V and 4 bases at J, with 4 bases between. Per germline, CDR1 SGHVS and CDR2 FNYEAQ. CDR3 amino acids: CASSLLADTQYF. Here the CDR3 DNA reads TGTGCCAGCAGCTTACTAGCAGATACGCAGTATTTT.

The rearrangement links TRBV4-2 to TRBJ1-6; the match to TRBD1 covers 9 bases. This CDR3 comprises 13 residues. Germline CDR1 LGHNA, CDR2 YNFKEQ. Germline trimming cut 3 bases from V and 13 bases from J; bases unmatched to any gene: 4. This CDR3 is CASSQPDRGPLHF. CDR3 bases: TGTGCCAGCAGCCAGCCTGACAGGGGGCCCCTCCACTTT.

This rearrangement joins TRBV7-8 to TRBJ1-1; D is ambiguous. Trimming cost V 5 bases and J 1 base, with 14 bases left between them. The CDR3 has 15 residues. CDR1 and CDR2 (germline): SGHVS, FQNEAQ. The CDR3 is CASSALLSGNTEAFF. The CDR3 region has the DNA TGTGCCAGCAGCGCCCTATTATCGGGGAACACTGAAGCTTTCTTT.

This clone was seen ten or more times. The chain carries TRBV20-1 and TRBJ2-3; D tentatively reads TRBD1 or TRBD2 (7 bases each). The V and J ends lost 5 bases and 1 base respectively, with 16 bases between them. Germline lookup yields CDR1 DFQATT and CDR2 SNEGSKA (reference sequence). The CDR3 loop spans 15 amino acids. This chain's CDR3 is CSALQGGRGTDTQYF. CDR3 in DNA: TGCAGTGCTCTGCAGGGGGGGCGGGGCACAGATACGCAGTATTTT.

This clone was detected many times. A much more abundant neighbour one base away suggests this may be a read error. The same CDR3 arises from other DNA sequences in this sample as well. The chain uses TRBV28 and TRBJ1-1, with D unclear. The CDR3 has 15 residues. Germline V gene lookup returns CDR1 MDHEN and CDR2 SYDVKM. The CDR3 DNA follows: TGCGCCAGCAGTCCGCGGGGATTGGGGAACACTGAAGCTTTCTTT. Translating it yields CASSPRGLGNTEAFF.

This clone has at least ten counts. This rearrangement joins TRBV12-3 or TRBV12-4 to TRBJ2-5; 8 bases are shared with TRBD2. CDR3 length equals 13 residues. With 6 bases clipped from V and 5 bases from J, the junction kept 5 bases outside the gene matches. The CDR3 DNA is TGTGCCAGCAGACGAGCGGGAGATGAGACCCAGTACTTC. This codes for CASRRAGDETQYF.

This clone is categorized as medium-sized (0.01 to 0.1%). CDR3 sequence: CAWSGKAPREQYF. The CDR3 nucleotides read TGTGCCTGGAGTGGAAAGGCCCCTAGGGAGCAGTACTTC. J is TRBJ2-7 and V is TRBV30, with D hard to call. Trimming shortened V by 1 base and J by 7 bases, and 14 bases separated the two germline ends. Per germline, CDR1 GTSNPN and CDR2 SVGIG (reference sequence). The CDR3 covers 13 residues. Looking up the rest from reference TRBV30 and TRBJ2-7 gives the full variable domain: SQTIHQWPATLVQPVGSPLSLECTVEGTSNPNLYWYRQAAGRGLQLLFYSVGIGQISSEVPQNLSASRPQDRQFILSSKKLLLSDSGFYLCAWSGKAPREQYFGPGTRLTVT.

In its sample, this clone is medium-sized. The V call is TRBV2, the J call TRBJ2-7, with unresolved D. Trimming shortened V by 6 bases and J by 4 bases, and 4 bases separated the two germline ends. Germline CDR1 and CDR2: SNHLY and FYNNEI. This CDR3 is 10 amino acids long. In nucleotides, the CDR3 is TGTGCCAGCAGAGGTTACGAGCAGTACTTC. Translated: CASRGYEQYF.

A remark on this clone: This may be a read error, as it is one base from a much larger clone. V and J are TRBV28 and TRBJ2-1; TRBD1 is a possible D gene (5 bases). The CDR3 is 14 residues long. The V gene's germline CDR1 is MDHEN and CDR2 SYDVKM. This chain's CDR3 is CASSRTRGYNEHFF. The CDR3 DNA reads TGTGCCAGCAGCAGGACAAGGGGCTACAATGAGCATTTCTTC.

Points on this clone: A junction boundary mismatches the germline segment, possibly from a read error. J is TRBJ2-7 and V is TRBV16; tentative D call: TRBD1 (6 bases). In germline, CDR1 is KGHSY, CDR2 FQNENV. The CDR3 length is 15 residues. Written as DNA, the CDR3 is TGTGACAGCAGACAATTGGGGGCAGCTTCCTACGAGCAGTACTTC. It specifies CDSRQLGAASYEQYF.

In this sample, this clone turned up many times. This chain uses TRBV27 with TRBJ2-3; D gene uncertain. This CDR3 has 12 amino acids. V lost 10 bases and J lost 2, with 10 bases in between. Germline CDR1 is MNHEY and CDR2 is SMNVEV (reference sequence). The CDR3 region is CATYRHTDTQYF. The CDR3 region has the DNA TGTGCCACCTACCGCCACACAGATACGCAGTATTTT.

The sample holds a few counts of this clone. CDR3 DNA sequence: TGTGCCAGCAGTGACAGACAGGGGTCAAGGGAAGACTATGGCTACACCTTC. Its translation: CASSDRQGSREDYGYTF. This chain uses TRBV25-1 with TRBJ1-2; TRBD1 matches at 8 bases. This CDR3 comprises 17 residues. CDR1 is MGHDK, CDR2 SYGVNS, per germline. The V gene end was trimmed by 3 bases and the J gene end by 3 bases; junction bases not matched to a gene: 12.

This clone has a count of ten or more. A read error is possible here, since a much larger clone lies one base away. Other DNA sequences of this sample code for an identical CDR3. The chain recombines TRBV19 with TRBJ1-1; D not certain. The CDR3 consists of 12 residues. Germline values: CDR1 LNHDA, CDR2 SQIVND (reference sequence). The DNA of the CDR3 is TGTGCCAGTAGCTTCGAACACACCGAAGCTTTCTTT. Protein sequence: CASSFEHTEAFF.

In its sample, this clone was seen many times. One junction end disagrees with the germline gene, perhaps due to a read error. CDR3 bases: TGCAGTGCCAGAGGCCCGACAGGGGTCCCCAAAAACATTCAGTACTTC. Protein: CSARGPTGVPKNIQYF. The chain uses TRBV20-1 and TRBJ2-4; 8 bases fit TRBD1. The CDR3 length is 16 residues. From germline, CDR1 is DFQATT and CDR2 SNEGSKA (reference sequence).

In its sample, this clone was seen many times. This chain uses TRBV6-1 with TRBJ1-5; 8 bases are shared with TRBD1. The V segment lost 11 bases and the J segment 0 bases; nucleotides outside the gene matches: 3. Germline V lookup: CDR1 MNHNS, CDR2 SASEGT. The CDR3 spans 13 residues. Written as DNA, the CDR3 is TGTGCCTCCGACAGGGGTAGCAATCAGCCCCAGCATTTT. It translates to CASDRGSNQPQHF.

This clone has at least ten counts. The chain is built from TRBV4-2 and TRBJ2-1, with 12 bases lining up with TRBD2. The V gene end was trimmed by 0 bases and the J gene end by 0 bases; junction bases not matched to a gene: 9. The germline CDR1 and CDR2 sequences are LGHNA and YNFKEQ. This CDR3 comprises 20 residues. CDR3 DNA: TGTGCCAGCAGCCAAGAGACTAGCGGGAGTTTCTGGGCCTCCTACAATGAGCAGTTCTTC. This codes for CASSQETSGSFWASYNEQFF.

This clone showed up just a few times. This chain joins TRBV6-1 and TRBJ2-7; 8 bases line up with TRBD1. V shed 5 bases, J shed 1 base, and the junction held 7 bases outside the gene matches. The CDR3 is made up of 15 amino acids. The germline V gene has CDR1 MNHNS and CDR2 SASEGT. CDR3 coding DNA: TGTGCCAGCAGTTGGGATCGGACAGGGTCCTACGAGCAGTACTTC. Residues: CASSWDRTGSYEQYF.

This clone is deemed medium-sized (0.01 to 0.1%). The rearrangement links TRBV20-1 to TRBJ1-2; 9 nucleotides align to TRBD1. The length of the CDR3 is 17 residues. With V trimmed by 0 bases and J by 5 bases, 13 bases remained unmatched. The germline CDR1 and CDR2 sequences are DFQATT and SNEGSKA (reference sequence). Here the CDR3 DNA reads TGCAGTGCTAGAGATAAGGCGGGACAGGGCGTAAAATATGGCTACACCTTC. It encodes CSARDKAGQGVKYGYTF.

The chain carries TRBV2 and TRBJ2-7, with 11 bases identical to TRBD2. Trimming took 4 bases from V and 0 from J; bases not matched to a gene: 2. CDR1 SNHLY and CDR2 FYNNEI come from the germline V gene. The CDR3 consists of 15 residues. The CDR3 sequence is CASSATSGSSYEQYF. In DNA form, the CDR3 reads TGTGCCAGCAGTGCTACTAGCGGGAGCTCCTACGAGCAGTACTTC.

This clone was recorded many times. The chain is built from TRBV3-1 and TRBJ2-1; 11 bases are shared with TRBD1. The CDR3 contains 11 residues. The V gene's germline CDR1 is LGHDT and CDR2 YNNKEL (reference sequence). With 4 bases clipped from V and 15 bases from J, the junction kept 2 bases outside the gene matches. CDR3 bases: TGTGCCAGCAGCCCGGGACAGGGGGGGTTCTTC. This sequence encodes CASSPGQGGFF.

Relative to its sample, this clone is medium-sized (0.01 to 0.1%). This rearrangement joins TRBV19 to TRBJ1-1, with D maybe TRBD1 (6 bases). Germline V gives CDR1 LNHDA, CDR2 SQIVND (reference sequence). V was shortened by 11 bases and J by 6 bases, with 22 bases between the two germline ends. The CDR3 runs to 14 residues. The DNA for the CDR3 is TGTGCCTGCCGAGGGGCAGGGGCCGGCTCTGAAGCTTTCTTT. Encoded protein: CACRGAGAGSEAFF. The entire variable domain, with the rest obtained from reference TRBV19 and TRBJ1-1, is as follows: DGGITQSPKYLFRKEGQNVTLSCEQNLNHDAMYWYRQDPGQGLRLIYYSQIVNDFQKGDIAEGYSVSREKKESFPLTVTSAQKNPTAFYLCACRGAGAGSEAFFGQGTRLTVV.

At least ten counts were recorded for this clone. J is TRBJ2-7 and V is TRBV5-1; 8 bases are a match to TRBD2. The CDR3 runs 17 residues. Trimming took 0 bases from V and 4 from J; bases not matched to a gene: 12. Germline V lookup: CDR1 SGHRS, CDR2 YFSETQ. The CDR3 spells CASSLVQPQREQYEQYF. In DNA, the CDR3 is TGCGCCAGCAGCTTGGTACAGCCGCAGCGGGAGCAGTACGAGCAGTACTTC.

This clone was seen ten or more times. The chain employs TRBV28 and TRBJ1-5; D ambiguous. The CDR3 runs 14 residues. Per the germline V gene, CDR1 is MDHEN and CDR2 is SYDVKM. V lost 7 bases to trimming and J lost 4 bases, with 14 bases between them. As DNA, the CDR3 is TGTGCCAGCACCAGACCTACACTTAATCAGCCCCAGCATTTT. The encoded protein is CASTRPTLNQPQHF. The whole variable domain, filled in from reference TRBV28 and TRBJ1-5, reads DVKVTQSSRYLVKRTGEKVFLECVQDMDHENMFWYRQDPGLGLRLIYFSYDVKMKEKGDIPEGYSVSREKKERFSLILESASTNQTSMYLCASTRPTLNQPQHFGDGTRLSIL.